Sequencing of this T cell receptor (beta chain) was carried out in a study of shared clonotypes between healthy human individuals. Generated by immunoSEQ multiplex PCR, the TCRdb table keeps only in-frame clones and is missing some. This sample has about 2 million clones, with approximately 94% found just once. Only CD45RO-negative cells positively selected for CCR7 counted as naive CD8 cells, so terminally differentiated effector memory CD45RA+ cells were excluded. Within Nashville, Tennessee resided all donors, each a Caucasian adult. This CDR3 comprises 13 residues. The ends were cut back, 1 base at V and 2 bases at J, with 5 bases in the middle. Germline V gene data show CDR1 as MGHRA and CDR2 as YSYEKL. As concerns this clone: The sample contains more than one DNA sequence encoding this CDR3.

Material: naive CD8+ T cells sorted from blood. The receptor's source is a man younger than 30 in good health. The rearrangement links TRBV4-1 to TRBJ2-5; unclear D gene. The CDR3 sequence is CASSQGPQETQYF. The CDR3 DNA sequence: TGCGCCAGCAGCCAAGGGCCTCAAGAGACCCAGTACTTC.